The T cell receptor (beta chain) described here comes from a study of T cells expressing NK-cell markers. As for the study in general: Most of the eight sequenced donors were HCMV-seropositive; one was seronegative. Study observations and caveats: For about 6 donors, the dominant NKG2C+ clonotypes made up roughly 1.0-8% of their CD8+ T cells. These clonotypes, the leaders elsewhere, also led the CD3+CD56-NKG2C+ fraction in a handful of donors.

About this clonotype: Antigen: not known.

For TCR beta, cDNA was produced by 5'RACE template switching with UMIs. Reprocessing the 5' RACE reads, TCRdb reports a single entry for every CDR3 protein and omits DNA. In total, the table holds approximately 380,000 distinct CDR3 sequences. The CDR3 extends over 16 amino acids. Germline loops: CDR1 MNHEY, CDR2 SMNVEV (reference sequence). The TCR sequence derives from a man aged 18-70 years in good health. The sample was blood T cells: a sorted CD56 or NKG2C T cell subset, CD4+ or CD8+ T cells, or bulk PBMC T cells (not recorded which). The genes are TRBV27 and TRBJ2-7; TCRdb picks TRBD2, but there is no DNA to check that call. The CDR3 loop is CASSPPWARATYEQYF.